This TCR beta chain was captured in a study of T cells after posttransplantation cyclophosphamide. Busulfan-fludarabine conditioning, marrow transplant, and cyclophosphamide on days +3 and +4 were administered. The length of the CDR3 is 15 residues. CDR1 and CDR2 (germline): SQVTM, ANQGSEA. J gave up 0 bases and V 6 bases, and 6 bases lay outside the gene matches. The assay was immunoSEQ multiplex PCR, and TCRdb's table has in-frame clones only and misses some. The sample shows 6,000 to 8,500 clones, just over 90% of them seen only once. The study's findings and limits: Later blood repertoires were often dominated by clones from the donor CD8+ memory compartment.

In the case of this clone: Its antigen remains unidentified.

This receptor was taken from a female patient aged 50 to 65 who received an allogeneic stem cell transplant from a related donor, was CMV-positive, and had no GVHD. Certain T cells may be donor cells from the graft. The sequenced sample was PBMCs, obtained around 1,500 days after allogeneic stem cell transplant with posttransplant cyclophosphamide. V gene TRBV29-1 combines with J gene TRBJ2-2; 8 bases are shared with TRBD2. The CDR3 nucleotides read TGCAGCGTGGCCCTACTAGCGGCGAACACCGGGGAGCTGTTTTTT. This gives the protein CSVALLAANTGELFF.